What follows are 3 T cell receptor beta chains derived from one specimen sequenced in a study of breast tumors, draining lymph nodes, adjacent tissues. TCRdb redid the calling of the multiplex PCR reads with MiXCR, one entry per CDR3 protein. Of approximately 210,000 distinct CDR3 sequences listed, 30% to 35% are singletons. Axillary draining lymph nodes of breast cancer patients supplied the node samples. The sample was axillary lymph node tissue. Source of these receptors: a female donor with breast cancer. Some clones in this sample may be carry-over from other donors' samples.

This clonotype was observed at least ten times. The V gene is TRBV7-2, the J gene TRBJ2-1; 11 bases align to TRBD2. Germline loops: CDR1 SGHTA, CDR2 FQGNSA. This CDR3 is built from 17 residues. The junction had 13 bases not matched to a gene; V was cut back by 6 bases and J by 6 bases. In nucleotides, the CDR3 is TGTGCCAGCAGATTAAAGTCCTCCCTAGCGGGGGGCAATGAGCAGTTCTTC. It is translated as CASRLKSSLAGGNEQFF.

This clonotype was picked up many times. This chain links TRBV12-3 or TRBV12-4 with TRBJ2-3; 9 bases are shared with TRBD2. The CDR3 has 15 amino acids. Germline trimming cut 6 bases from V and 0 bases from J; bases unmatched to any gene: 4. In nucleotides, the CDR3 is TGTGCCAGCAGCCCGACTAGCGGTAGCACAGATACGCAGTATTTT. Amino acids: CASSPTSGSTDTQYF.

V is TRBV2 and J is TRBJ2-3; D tentatively reads TRBD1 or TRBD2 (9 bases each). This CDR3 has 19 amino acids. Deletions cut 1 base from V and 4 bases from J, with 24 bases between. Germline lookup yields CDR1 SNHLY and CDR2 FYNNEI. CDR3 in DNA: TGTGCCAGCAGTGAAGGGACAGGGGTACGAGCGGGAGGATCAGATACGCAGTATTTT. Its protein product is CASSEGTGVRAGGSDTQYF.